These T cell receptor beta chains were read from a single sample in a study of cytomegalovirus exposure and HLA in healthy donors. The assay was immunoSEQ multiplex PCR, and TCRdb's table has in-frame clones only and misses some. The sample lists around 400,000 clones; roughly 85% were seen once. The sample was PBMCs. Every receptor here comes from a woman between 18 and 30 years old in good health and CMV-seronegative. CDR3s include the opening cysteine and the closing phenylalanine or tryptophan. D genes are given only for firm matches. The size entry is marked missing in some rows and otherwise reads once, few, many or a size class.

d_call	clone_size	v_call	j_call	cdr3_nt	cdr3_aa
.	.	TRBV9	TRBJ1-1	TGTGCCAGCAGCGTAGCGGGCGACCAGGGCACTGAAGCTTTCTTT	CASSVAGDQGTEAFF
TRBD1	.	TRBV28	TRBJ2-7	TGTGCCAGCAGTTCAGGGGACAGGCCCTACGAGCAGTACTTC	CASSSGDRPYEQYF
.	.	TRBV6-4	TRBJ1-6	TGTGCCAGCAGTGAGTCGGGCGGGAATTCACCCCTCCACTTT	CASSESGGNSPLHF
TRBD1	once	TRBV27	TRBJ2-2	TGTGCCAGCGGCCGGGACAGATTTTTTACCGGGGAGCTGTTTTTT	CASGRDRFFTGELFF
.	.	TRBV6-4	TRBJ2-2	TGTGCCAGCAAGGGCGGGGACACCGGGGAGCTGTTTTTT	CASKGGDTGELFF
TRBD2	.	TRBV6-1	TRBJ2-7	TGTGCCAGCAGTGAACCCCATGGCAGTAGCGGGGGGATCTACGAGCAGTACTTC	CASSEPHGSSGGIYEQYF
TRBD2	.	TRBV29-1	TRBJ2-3	TGCAGCGTAGGAAGCGGGGCCACAGATACGCAGTATTTT	CSVGSGATDTQYF
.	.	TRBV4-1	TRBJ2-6	TGCGCCAGCAGCCAAGGGGCTACCAACTCTGGGGCCAACGTCCTGACTTTC	CASSQGATNSGANVLTF
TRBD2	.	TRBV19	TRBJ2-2	TGTGCCAGTAGTATAATCCGACTAGCGGGGGGAGGCGGGGAGCTGTTTTTT	CASSIIRLAGGGGELFF
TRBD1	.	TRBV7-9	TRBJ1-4	TGTGCCAGCAGCACGGGGACAGGCGTTAATGAAAAACTGTTTTTT	CASSTGTGVNEKLFF
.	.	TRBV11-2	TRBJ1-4	TGTGCCAGCAGCTTAGGACAGGTTTCTGGAACAACTAATGAAAAACTGTTTTTT	CASSLGQVSGTTNEKLFF
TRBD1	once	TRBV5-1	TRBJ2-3	TGCGCCAGCACCCCCGGGGGGACAGGGGGATTCACAGATACGCAGTATTTT	CASTPGGTGGFTDTQYF
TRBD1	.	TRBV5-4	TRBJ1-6	TGTGCCAGCAGCTTGTCCACAGGGGGCTCATATAATTCACCCCTCCACTTT	CASSLSTGGSYNSPLHF
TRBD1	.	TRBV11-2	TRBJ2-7	TGTGCCACAAAAGACAGGGCCTTCTCCTACGAGCAGTACTTC	CATKDRAFSYEQYF
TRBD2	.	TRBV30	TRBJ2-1	TGTGCCTGGAGTGGGGATAGCGGGAGGGCCCCCTCTCTCGTGCAGTTCTTC	CAWSGDSGRAPSLVQFF
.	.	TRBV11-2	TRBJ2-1	TGTGCCAGCAGCTTAGTGGCTAGCGCGTTAGATGAGCAGTTCTTC	CASSLVASALDEQFF
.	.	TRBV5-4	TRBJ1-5	TGTGCCAGCAGCTTGTCCCCAAATAGCAATCAGCCCCAGCATTTT	CASSLSPNSNQPQHF
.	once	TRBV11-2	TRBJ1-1	TGTGCCAGCAGCTTAGACATCCCGAACACTGAAGCTTTCTTT	CASSLDIPNTEAFF
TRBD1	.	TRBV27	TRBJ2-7	TGTGCCAGCGGACAGGTTCCTCCCGTGCCCTACGAGCAGTACTTC	CASGQVPPVPYEQYF
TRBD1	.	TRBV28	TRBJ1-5	TGTGCCAGCAGTAGGACAGGGCTCGGTCAGCCCCAGCATTTT	CASSRTGLGQPQHF